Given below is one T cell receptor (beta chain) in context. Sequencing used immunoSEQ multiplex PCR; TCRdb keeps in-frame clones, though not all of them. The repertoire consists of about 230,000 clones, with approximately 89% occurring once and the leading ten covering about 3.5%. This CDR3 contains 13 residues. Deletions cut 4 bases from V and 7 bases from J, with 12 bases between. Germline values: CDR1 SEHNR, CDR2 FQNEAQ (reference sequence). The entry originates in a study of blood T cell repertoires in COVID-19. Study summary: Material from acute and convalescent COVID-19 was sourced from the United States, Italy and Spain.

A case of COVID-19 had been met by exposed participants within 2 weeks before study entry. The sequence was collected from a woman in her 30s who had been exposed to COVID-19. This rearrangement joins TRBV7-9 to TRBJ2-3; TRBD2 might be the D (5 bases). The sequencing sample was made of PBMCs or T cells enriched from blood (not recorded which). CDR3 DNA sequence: TGTGCCAGCAGCTCCGTGGGAGTAAATACGCAGTATTTT. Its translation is CASSSVGVNTQYF.